The TCR beta chain under discussion was sequenced for a study of T cell responses to AZD1222 COVID-19 vaccine. Germline V lookup: CDR1 MGHRA, CDR2 YSYEKL. The CDR3 runs 13 residues. V lost 1 base and J 8 bases, leaving 11 bases between the germline ends. Assay: immunoSEQ multiplex PCR; the TCRdb copy retains only in-frame clones and omits some. The sample holds 98,000 or so clones, about 89% seen once. The chain has TRBV4-1 and TRBJ1-1, with D maybe TRBD1 (6 bases). The sequencing used peripheral blood, collected on day 0 of AZD1222 vaccination. The clonotype was recovered from an adult in good health. This CDR3 is CASSQVRTEEAFF. The CDR3 nucleotides are TGCGCCAGCAGCCAAGTGAGGACAGAAGAAGCTTTCTTT.